This T cell receptor (beta chain) emerged from a study of T cell changes during pregnancy in multiple sclerosis. Data came from immunoSEQ multiplex PCR; TCRdb stores just in-frame clones and leaves some out. The sample has 75,000 to 100,000 clones; 92% are singletons. The length of the CDR3 is 16 residues. V gave up 2 bases and J gave up 2 bases; unmatched junction bases: 7. Germline CDR1 is SGHVS and CDR2 is FNYEAQ. The source was peripheral blood, collected after pregnancy. V usage is TRBV7-6 and J usage is TRBJ2-7; TRBD1 agrees at 9 bases. The origin of this receptor is a female donor in good health, enrolled as a control in a pregnancy study. The CDR3 spells CASSLLWTGEAYEQYF. CDR3 sequence (DNA): TGTGCCAGCAGCTTACTTTGGACAGGGGAGGCCTACGAGCAGTACTTC.